One TCR beta chain is described in this entry. CDR3 length equals 15 residues. With 5 bases clipped from V and 7 bases from J, the junction kept 8 bases outside the gene matches. Germline V gives CDR1 LNHDA, CDR2 SQIVND (reference sequence). The record originates from a study of cytomegalovirus exposure and HLA in healthy donors. The PCR had 60 Vbeta and 13 Jbeta primers. As processed by the authors: A follow-up analysis tallied about 80 million unique TCR beta chains, some 9.9 million shared. Only in-frame clones appear in the TCRdb table, and some are missing; sequencing was by immunoSEQ multiplex PCR. That table gives V, J and clone size, and the DNA gave D and trimming. The repertoire holds roughly 190,000 clones, around 81% seen once, with about 1.7% in the top ten.

The receptor comes from a young man in good health and CMV-seronegative. The chain couples TRBV19 to TRBJ1-6; 7 positions match TRBD1. Sequencing was done on a sample of PBMCs. The CDR3 spells CASSLYRDRNSPLHF. CDR3 DNA sequence: TGTGCCAGTAGTCTCTACCGGGACAGAAATTCACCCCTCCACTTT.